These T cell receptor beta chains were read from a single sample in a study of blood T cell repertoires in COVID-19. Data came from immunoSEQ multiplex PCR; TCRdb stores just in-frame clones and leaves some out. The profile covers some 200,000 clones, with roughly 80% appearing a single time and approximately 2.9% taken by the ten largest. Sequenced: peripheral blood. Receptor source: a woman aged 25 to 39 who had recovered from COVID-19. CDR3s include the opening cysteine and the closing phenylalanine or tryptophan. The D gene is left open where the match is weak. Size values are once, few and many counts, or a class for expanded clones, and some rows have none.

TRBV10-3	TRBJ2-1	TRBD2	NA	CAIRGGEYNEQFF	TGTGCCATCAGGGGAGGGGAGTACAATGAGCAGTTCTTC
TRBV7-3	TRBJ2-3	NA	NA	CASSLTVRQTDTQYF	TGTGCCAGCAGCTTAACGGTCAGGCAGACAGATACGCAGTATTTT
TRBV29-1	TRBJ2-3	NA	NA	CSAAKGGADTQYF	TGCAGCGCAGCCAAAGGAGGCGCAGATACGCAGTATTTT
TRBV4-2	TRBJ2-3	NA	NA	CASSQEWLAGTDTQYF	TGTGCCAGCAGCCAAGAATGGCTAGCAGGTACAGATACGCAGTATTTT
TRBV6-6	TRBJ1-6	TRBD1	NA	CASRLGQGWQPLHF	TGTGCCAGCAGGTTGGGACAGGGTTGGCAACCCCTCCACTTT
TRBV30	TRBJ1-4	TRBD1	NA	CAWSTTGEEKLFF	TGTGCCTGGAGTACGACAGGGGAGGAAAAACTGTTTTTT
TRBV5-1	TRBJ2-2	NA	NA	CASSTYWTGELFF	TGCGCCAGCAGCACCTACTGGACCGGGGAGCTGTTTTTT
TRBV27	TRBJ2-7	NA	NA	CASSYGGPDNEQYF	TGTGCCAGCAGTTACGGGGGGCCGGATAACGAGCAGTACTTC
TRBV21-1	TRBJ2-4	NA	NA	CASRPGHPAKNIQYF	TGTGCCAGCAGGCCGGGACACCCAGCCAAAAACATTCAGTACTTC
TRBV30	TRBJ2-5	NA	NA	CAWSRTAGAQYF	TGTGCCTGGAGTAGGACTGCCGGGGCCCAGTACTTC
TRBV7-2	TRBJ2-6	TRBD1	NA	CASSSRQGARGANVLTF	TGTGCCAGCAGCTCGCGACAGGGGGCGAGAGGGGCCAACGTCCTGACTTTC
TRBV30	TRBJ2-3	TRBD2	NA	CAWTSLAGVTDTQYF	TGTGCCTGGACCTCACTAGCGGGAGTTACAGATACGCAGTATTTT
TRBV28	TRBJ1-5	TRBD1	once	CASSLAAGGFQPQHF	TGTGCCAGCAGTTTAGCCGCAGGGGGCTTCCAGCCCCAGCATTTT
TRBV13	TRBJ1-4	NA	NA	CASSSLREPGEKLFF	TGTGCCAGCAGCTCGCTCCGGGAGCCGGGTGAAAAACTGTTTTTT
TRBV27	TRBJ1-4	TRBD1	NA	CASSLRSGQWDEKLFF	TGTGCCAGCAGTTTAAGGTCGGGACAGTGGGATGAAAAACTGTTTTTT
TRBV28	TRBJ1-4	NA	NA	CASSTILDILFF	TGTGCCAGCAGTACCATCCTCGACATTCTGTTTTTT
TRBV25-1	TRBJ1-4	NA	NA	CASREEGKGEKLFF	TGTGCCAGCAGGGAGGAGGGAAAGGGCGAAAAACTGTTTTTT
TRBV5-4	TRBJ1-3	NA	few	CASSLDPVAGNTIYF	TGTGCCAGCAGCTTGGACCCGGTCGCTGGAAACACCATATATTTT
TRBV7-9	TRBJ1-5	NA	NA	CASSLGWTEAQPQHF	TGTGCCAGCAGCTTAGGGTGGACAGAAGCCCAGCCCCAGCATTTT
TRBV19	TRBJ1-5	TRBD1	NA	CASSYFGQGAQPQHF	TGTGCCAGTAGTTACTTCGGACAGGGGGCTCAGCCCCAGCATTTT
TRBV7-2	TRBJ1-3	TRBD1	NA	CASSWGQGDTIYF	TGTGCCAGCAGCTGGGGACAGGGAGACACCATATATTTT
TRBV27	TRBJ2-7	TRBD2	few	CASSTPGNSGRWEQYF	TGTGCCAGCAGTACCCCGGGGAATAGCGGGAGATGGGAGCAGTACTTC
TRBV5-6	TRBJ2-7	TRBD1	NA	CASYQQGISYEQYF	TGTGCCAGCTATCAACAGGGGATCAGCTACGAGCAGTACTTC